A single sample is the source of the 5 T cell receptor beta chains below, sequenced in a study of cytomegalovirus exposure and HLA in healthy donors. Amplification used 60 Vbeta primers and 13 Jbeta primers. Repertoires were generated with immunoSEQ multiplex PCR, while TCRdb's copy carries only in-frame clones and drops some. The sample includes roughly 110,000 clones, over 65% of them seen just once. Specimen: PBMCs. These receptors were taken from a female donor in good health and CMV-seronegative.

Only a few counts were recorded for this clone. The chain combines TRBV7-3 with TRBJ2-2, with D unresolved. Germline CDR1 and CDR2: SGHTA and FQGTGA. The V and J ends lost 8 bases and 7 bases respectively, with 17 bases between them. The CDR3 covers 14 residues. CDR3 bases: TGTGCCAGCGGTAACGCTCTTTCGAGCGGGGAGCTGTTTTTT. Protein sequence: CASGNALSSGELFF.

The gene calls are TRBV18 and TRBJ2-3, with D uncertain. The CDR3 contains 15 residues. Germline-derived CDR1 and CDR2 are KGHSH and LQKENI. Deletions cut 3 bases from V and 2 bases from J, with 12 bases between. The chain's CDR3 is CASSPTTANTDTQYF. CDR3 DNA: TGTGCCAGCTCACCGACAACCGCGAACACAGATACGCAGTATTTT.

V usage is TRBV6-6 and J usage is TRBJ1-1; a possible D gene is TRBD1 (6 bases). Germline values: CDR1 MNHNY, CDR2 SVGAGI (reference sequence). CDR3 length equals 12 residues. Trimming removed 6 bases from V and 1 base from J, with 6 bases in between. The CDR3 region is CASRGGNTEAFF. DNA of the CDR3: TGTGCCAGCAGAGGGGGGAACACTGAAGCTTTCTTT.

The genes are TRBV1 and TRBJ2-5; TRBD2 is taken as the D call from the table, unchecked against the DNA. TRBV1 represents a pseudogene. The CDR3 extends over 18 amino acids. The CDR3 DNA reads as TGCACCAGCAGCCAAGATAATTCGTCTCAGCGGGATGTGGAGACCCAGTACTTC. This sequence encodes CTSSQDNSSQRDVETQYF.

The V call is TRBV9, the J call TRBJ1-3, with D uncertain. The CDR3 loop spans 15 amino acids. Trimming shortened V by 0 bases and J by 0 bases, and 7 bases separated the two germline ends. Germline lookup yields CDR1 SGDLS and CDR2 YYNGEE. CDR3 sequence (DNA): TGTGCCAGCAGCGTAGGGTCGGGCTCTGGAAACACCATATATTTT. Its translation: CASSVGSGSGNTIYF.